This note documents a single T cell receptor beta chain sequence. Original processing methods: Nucleated cell counts were estimated from reference gene primer amplification. Assay: immunoSEQ multiplex PCR; the TCRdb copy retains only in-frame clones and omits some. The V and J calls and clone size were taken over from that table, and D and trimming were inferred from the DNA. The table records some 58,000 clones, 77% of them present only once. The CDR3 has 14 residues. After removal of 3 bases from V and 5 bases from J, the junction contained 7 bases not matched to a gene. Germline values: CDR1 DFQATT, CDR2 SNEGSKA (reference sequence). The data belong to a study of blood T cell repertoires in COVID-19. Across the whole study: Samples taken during acute and convalescent COVID-19 were collected in the United States, Italy and Spain. PBMCs, B-cell-depleted T cells, or T cells provided the cDNA or gDNA that made up the material.

The sequencing sample was made of peripheral blood. The sequence was obtained from a human donor in a cohort sampled during active COVID-19. The genes are TRBV20-1 and TRBJ1-1, with TRBD1 matching 9 bases. CDR3 in DNA: TGCAGTGCTAGTGGACAGGGGTTTACGACTGAAGCTTTCTTT. Translation: CSASGQGFTTEAFF.